This TCR beta chain was sequenced for a study of shared clonotypes between healthy human individuals. The CDR3 contains 19 residues. CDR1 WSHSY and CDR2 SAAADI come from the germline V gene. V lost 0 bases, J lost 5 bases, and 17 bases stayed unmatched. The protocol was immunoSEQ multiplex PCR, while the TCRdb copy is restricted to in-frame clones and leaves out a portion. This table holds around 2.3 million clones, approximately 94% found once. Regarding this clone: Its antigen is as yet unknown.

Study observations and caveats: Exclusively blood specimens were collected; tissue repertoires likely differ.

The V gene is TRBV10-2, the J gene TRBJ2-7; 9 bases agree with TRBD2. The source is a man younger than 35 in good health. The sequencing input was naive CD4+ T cells sorted from blood. Documented subset: CD45RA+ positively selected. CDR3 sequence reads: CASSESTITNSGSPHEQYF. In DNA form, the CDR3 reads TGCGCCAGCAGTGAGTCGACAATAACAAATAGCGGGAGCCCCCACGAGCAGTACTTC.